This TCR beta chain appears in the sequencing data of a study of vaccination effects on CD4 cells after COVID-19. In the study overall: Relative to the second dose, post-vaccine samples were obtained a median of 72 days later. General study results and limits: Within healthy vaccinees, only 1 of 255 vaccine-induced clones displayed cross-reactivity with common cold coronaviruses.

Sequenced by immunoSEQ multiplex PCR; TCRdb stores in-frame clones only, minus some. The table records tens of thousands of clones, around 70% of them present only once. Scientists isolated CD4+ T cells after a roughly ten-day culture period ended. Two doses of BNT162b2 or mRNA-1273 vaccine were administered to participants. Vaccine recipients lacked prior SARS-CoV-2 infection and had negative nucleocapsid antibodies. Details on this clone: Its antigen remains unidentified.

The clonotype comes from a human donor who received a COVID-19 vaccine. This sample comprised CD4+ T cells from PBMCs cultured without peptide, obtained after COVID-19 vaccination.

The CDR3 DNA sequence: TGTGCCAGCAGTTTCAACAGGGACTTCGGGGAAAAACTGTTTTTT. It is translated as CASSFNRDFGEKLFF. The V call is TRBV6-5, the J call TRBJ1-4, with D perhaps TRBD1 (6 bases). Germline V gene lookup returns CDR1 MNHEY and CDR2 SVGAGI. Trimming removed 4 bases from V and 8 bases from J, with 17 bases in between. This CDR3 has 15 residues.